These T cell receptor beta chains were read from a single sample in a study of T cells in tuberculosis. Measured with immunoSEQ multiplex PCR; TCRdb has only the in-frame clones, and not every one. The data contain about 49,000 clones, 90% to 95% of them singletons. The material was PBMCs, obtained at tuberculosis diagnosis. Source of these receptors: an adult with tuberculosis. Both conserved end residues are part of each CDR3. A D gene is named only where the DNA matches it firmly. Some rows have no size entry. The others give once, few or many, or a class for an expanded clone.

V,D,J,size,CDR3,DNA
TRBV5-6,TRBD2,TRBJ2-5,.,CASSGRGAEETQYF,TGTGCCAGCAGCGGGCGGGGGGCAGAGGAGACCCAGTACTTC
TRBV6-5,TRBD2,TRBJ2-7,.,CASSSLTSGGYEQYF,TGTGCCAGCAGTTCACTGACTAGCGGGGGTTACGAGCAGTACTTC
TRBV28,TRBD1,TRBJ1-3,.,CASSLTGASGNTIYF,TGTGCCAGCAGCCTTACAGGGGCTTCTGGAAACACCATATATTTT
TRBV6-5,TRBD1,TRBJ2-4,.,CASSSERDRDKNIQYF,TGTGCCAGCAGTTCCGAAAGGGACAGGGACAAAAACATTCAGTACTTC
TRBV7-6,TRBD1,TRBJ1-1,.,CASSSQTGMNTEAFF,TGTGCCAGCAGCTCCCAGACAGGGATGAACACTGAAGCTTTCTTT
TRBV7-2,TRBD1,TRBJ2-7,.,CASSPRQGFYEQYF,TGTGCCAGCAGCCCTAGACAGGGCTTCTACGAGCAGTACTTC
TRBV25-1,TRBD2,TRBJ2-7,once,CASSLAGEQYF,TGTGCCAGCAGTCTAGCGGGTGAGCAGTACTTC
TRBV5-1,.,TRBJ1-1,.,CASSLGAEAFF,TGCGCCAGCAGCCTCGGGGCTGAAGCTTTCTTT
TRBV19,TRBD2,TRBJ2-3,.,CASSLAGVTDTQYF,TGTGCCAGTAGTCTAGCGGGAGTAACAGATACGCAGTATTTT
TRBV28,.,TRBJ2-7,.,CASTQLQGFPPAPYEQYF,TGTGCTTCAACTCAGCTACAGGGATTCCCACCCGCCCCCTACGAGCAGTACTTC
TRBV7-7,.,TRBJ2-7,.,CASSPSNRDEQYF,TGTGCTAGCAGCCCTAGCAACCGGGACGAGCAGTACTTC
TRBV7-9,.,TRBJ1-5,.,CASSLAQGNQPQHF,TGTGCCAGCAGCTTAGCCCAGGGGAATCAGCCCCAGCATTTT